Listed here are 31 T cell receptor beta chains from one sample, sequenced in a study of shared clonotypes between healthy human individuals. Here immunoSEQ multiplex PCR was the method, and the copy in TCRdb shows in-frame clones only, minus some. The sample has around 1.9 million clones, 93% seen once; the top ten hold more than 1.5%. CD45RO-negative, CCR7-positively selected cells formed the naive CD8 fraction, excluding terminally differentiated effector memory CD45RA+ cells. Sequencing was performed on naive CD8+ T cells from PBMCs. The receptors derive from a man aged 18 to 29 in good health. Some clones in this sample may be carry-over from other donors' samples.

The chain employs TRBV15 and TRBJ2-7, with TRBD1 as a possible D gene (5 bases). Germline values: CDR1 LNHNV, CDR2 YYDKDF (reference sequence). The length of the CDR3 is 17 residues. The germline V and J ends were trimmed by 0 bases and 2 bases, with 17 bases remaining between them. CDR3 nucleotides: TGTGCCACCAGCAGAGATCGGCCAGAAAAGGGGCCCTACGAGCAGTACTTC. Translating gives CATSRDRPEKGPYEQYF.

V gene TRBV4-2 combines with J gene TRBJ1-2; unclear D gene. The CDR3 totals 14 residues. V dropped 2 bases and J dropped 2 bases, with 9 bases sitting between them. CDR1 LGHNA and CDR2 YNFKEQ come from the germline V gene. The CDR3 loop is CASSQMDGNYGYTF. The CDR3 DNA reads TGTGCCAGCAGCCAAATGGACGGGAACTATGGCTACACCTTC.

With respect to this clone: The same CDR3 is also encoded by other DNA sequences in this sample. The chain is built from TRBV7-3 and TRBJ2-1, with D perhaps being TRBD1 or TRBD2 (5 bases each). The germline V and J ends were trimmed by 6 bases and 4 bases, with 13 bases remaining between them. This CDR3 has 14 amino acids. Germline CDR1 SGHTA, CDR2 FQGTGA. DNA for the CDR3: TGTGCCAGCAGTCTCCCCGGGGCGTACAATGAGCAGTTCTTC. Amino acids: CASSLPGAYNEQFF. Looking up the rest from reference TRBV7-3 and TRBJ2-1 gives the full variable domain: GAGVSQTPSNKVTEKGKYVELRCDPISGHTALYWYRQSLGQGPEFLIYFQGTGAADDSGLPNDRFFAVRPEGSVSTLKIQRTERGDSAVYLCASSLPGAYNEQFFGPGTRLTVL.

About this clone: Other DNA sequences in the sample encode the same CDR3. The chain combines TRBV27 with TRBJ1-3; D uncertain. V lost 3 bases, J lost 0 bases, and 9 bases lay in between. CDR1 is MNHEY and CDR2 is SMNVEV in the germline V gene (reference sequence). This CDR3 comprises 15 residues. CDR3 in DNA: TGTGCCAGCAGTTTGGGCAGATCCTCTGGAAACACCATATATTTT. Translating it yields CASSLGRSSGNTIYF.

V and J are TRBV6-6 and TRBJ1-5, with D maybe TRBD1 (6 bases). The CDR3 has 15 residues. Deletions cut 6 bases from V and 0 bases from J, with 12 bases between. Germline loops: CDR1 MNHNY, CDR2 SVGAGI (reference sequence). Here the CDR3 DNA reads TGTGCCAGCAGCCCCGGACAGTATAGCAATCAGCCCCAGCATTTT. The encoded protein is CASSPGQYSNQPQHF.

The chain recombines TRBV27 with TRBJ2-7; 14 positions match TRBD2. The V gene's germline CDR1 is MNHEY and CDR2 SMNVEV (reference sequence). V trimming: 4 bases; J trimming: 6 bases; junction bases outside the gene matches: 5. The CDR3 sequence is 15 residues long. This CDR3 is CASSWGTSGSGEQYF. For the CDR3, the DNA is TGTGCCAGCAGTTGGGGGACTAGCGGGAGTGGCGAGCAGTACTTC.

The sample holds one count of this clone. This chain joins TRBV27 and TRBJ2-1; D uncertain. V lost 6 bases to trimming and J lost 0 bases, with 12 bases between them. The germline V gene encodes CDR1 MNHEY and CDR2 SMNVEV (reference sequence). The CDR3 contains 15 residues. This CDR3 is CASSGDRPSYNEQFF. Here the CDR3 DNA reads TGTGCCAGCAGCGGCGATAGGCCCTCCTACAATGAGCAGTTCTTC.

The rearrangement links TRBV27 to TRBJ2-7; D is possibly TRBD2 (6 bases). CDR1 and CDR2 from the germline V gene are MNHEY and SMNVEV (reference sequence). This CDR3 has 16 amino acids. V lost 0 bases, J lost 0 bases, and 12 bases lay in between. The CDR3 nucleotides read TGTGCCAGCAGTTTATCACAGCGGGTGCGCTCCTACGAGCAGTACTTC. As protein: CASSLSQRVRSYEQYF.

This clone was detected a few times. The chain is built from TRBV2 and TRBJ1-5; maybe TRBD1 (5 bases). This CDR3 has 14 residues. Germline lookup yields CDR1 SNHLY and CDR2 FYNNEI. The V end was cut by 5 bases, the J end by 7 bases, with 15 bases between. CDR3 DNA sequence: TGTGCCAGCAGTCATACCGAGGGGATACAGCCCCAGCATTTT. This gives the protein CASSHTEGIQPQHF.

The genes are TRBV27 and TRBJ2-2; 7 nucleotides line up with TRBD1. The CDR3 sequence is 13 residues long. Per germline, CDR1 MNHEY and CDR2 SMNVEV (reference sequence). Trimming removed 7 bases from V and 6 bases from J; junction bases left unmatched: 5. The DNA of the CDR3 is TGTGCCAGCACCGGGACAGCAGCCGGGGAGCTGTTTTTT. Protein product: CASTGTAAGELFF.

The CDR3, as DNA: TGTGCCAGTAGTTCTGCAGGGCACGTCCACGAGCAGTACTTC. Its translation: CASSSAGHVHEQYF. V is TRBV19 and J is TRBJ2-7; the D gene is possibly TRBD1 (5 bases). The germline gives CDR1 LNHDA, CDR2 SQIVND (reference sequence). The CDR3 is made up of 14 amino acids. V was shortened by 5 bases and J by 5 bases, with 16 bases between the two germline ends. Combining the CDR3 with reference TRBV19 and TRBJ2-7 gives the whole variable domain DGGITQSPKYLFRKEGQNVTLSCEQNLNHDAMYWYRQDPGQGLRLIYYSQIVNDFQKGDIAEGYSVSREKKESFPLTVTSAQKNPTAFYLCASSSAGHVHEQYFGPGTRLTVT.

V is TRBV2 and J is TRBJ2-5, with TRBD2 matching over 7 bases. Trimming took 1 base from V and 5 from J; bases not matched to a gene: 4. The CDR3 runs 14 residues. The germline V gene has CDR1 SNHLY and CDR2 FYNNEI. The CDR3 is CASSEGGGTETQYF. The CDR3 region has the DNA TGTGCCAGCAGTGAAGGGGGAGGGACGGAGACCCAGTACTTC.

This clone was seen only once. CDR3 sequence reads: CASSQVAGATNYGYTF. The DNA of the CDR3 is TGTGCCAGCAGCCAAGTAGCCGGGGCCACTAACTATGGCTACACCTTC. The chain is built from TRBV14 and TRBJ1-2; tentatively, D is TRBD1 (5 bases). The CDR3 is made up of 16 amino acids. Deletions cut 1 base from V and 0 bases from J, with 12 bases between. From germline, CDR1 is SGHDN and CDR2 FVKESK.

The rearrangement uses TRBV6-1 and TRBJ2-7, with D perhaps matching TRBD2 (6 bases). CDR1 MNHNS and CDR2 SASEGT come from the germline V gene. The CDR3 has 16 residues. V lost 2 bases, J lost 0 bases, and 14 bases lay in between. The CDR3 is CASSEWKRVPSYEQYF. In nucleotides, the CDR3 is TGTGCCAGCAGTGAATGGAAGCGGGTTCCCTCCTACGAGCAGTACTTC.

For the CDR3, the DNA is TGCGCCAGCAGCCAAGATCTTGCCGGGGGTAATAATGAAAAACTGTTTTTT. Translating gives CASSQDLAGGNNEKLFF. V usage is TRBV4-3 and J usage is TRBJ1-4, with D perhaps matching TRBD1 (5 bases). Trimming pared 0 bases from V and 4 bases from J, leaving 15 bases between. CDR3 length: 17 residues. Germline V gene sequence: CDR1 LGHNA, CDR2 YSLEER.

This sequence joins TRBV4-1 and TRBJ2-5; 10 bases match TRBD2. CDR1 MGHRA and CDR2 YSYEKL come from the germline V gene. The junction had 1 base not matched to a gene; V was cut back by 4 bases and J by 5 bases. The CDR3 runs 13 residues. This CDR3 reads CASSLTSGETQYF. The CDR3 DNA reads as TGCGCCAGCAGCCTGACTAGCGGGGAGACCCAGTACTTC.

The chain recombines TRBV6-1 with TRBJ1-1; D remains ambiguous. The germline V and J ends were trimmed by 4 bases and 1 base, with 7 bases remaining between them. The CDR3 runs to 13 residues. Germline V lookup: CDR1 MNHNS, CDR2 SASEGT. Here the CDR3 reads CASSGTENTEAFF. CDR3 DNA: TGTGCCAGCAGTGGAACAGAGAACACTGAAGCTTTCTTT.

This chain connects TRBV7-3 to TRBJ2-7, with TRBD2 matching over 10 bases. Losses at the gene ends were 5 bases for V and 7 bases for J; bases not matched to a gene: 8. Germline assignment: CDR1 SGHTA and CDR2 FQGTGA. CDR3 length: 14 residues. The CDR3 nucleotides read TGTGCCAGCAGCCCCCTAGCGGGAGCAGGAGAGCAGTACTTC. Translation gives CASSPLAGAGEQYF.

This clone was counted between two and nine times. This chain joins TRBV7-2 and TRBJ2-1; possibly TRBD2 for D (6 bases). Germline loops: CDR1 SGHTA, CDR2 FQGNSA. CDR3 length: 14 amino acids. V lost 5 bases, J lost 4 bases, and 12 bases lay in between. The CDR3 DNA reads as TGTGCCAGCAGCCCGACTAGGGGATACAATGAGCAGTTCTTC. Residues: CASSPTRGYNEQFF.

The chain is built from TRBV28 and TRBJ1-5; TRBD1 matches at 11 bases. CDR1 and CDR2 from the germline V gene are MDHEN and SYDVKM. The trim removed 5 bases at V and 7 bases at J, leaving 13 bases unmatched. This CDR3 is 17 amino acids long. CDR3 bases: TGTGCCAGCAGTCCCTCTATCGGGACAGGGGGGTTGCAGCCCCAGCATTTT. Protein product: CASSPSIGTGGLQPQHF.

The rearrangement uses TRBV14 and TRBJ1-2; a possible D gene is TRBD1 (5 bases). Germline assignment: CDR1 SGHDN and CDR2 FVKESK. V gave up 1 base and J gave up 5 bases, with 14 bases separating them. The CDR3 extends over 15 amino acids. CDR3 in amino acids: CASSQGARTPYGYTF. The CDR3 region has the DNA TGTGCCAGCAGCCAAGGTGCTCGGACACCGTATGGCTACACCTTC.

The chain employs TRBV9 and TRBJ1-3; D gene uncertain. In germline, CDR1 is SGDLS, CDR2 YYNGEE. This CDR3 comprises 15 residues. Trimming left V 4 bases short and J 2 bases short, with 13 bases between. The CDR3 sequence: CASSPSGGTGNTIYF. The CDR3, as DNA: TGTGCCAGCAGCCCGAGTGGAGGGACTGGAAACACCATATATTTT.

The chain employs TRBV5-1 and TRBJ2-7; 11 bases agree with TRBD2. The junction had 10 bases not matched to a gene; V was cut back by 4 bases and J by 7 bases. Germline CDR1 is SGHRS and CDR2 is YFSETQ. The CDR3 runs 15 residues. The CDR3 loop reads CASSPGTSGSREQYF. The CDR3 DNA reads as TGCGCCAGCAGCCCGGGGACTAGCGGTTCGCGGGAGCAGTACTTC.

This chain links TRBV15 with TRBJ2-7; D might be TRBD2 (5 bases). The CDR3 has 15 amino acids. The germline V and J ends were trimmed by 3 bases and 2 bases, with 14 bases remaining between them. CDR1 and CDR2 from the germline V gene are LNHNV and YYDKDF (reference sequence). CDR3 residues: CATSSAISAAYEQYF. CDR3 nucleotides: TGTGCCACCAGCAGTGCCATTAGCGCCGCCTACGAGCAGTACTTC.

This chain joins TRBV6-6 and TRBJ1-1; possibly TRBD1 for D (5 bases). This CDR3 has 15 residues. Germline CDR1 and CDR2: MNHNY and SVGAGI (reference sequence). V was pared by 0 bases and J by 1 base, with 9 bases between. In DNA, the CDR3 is TGTGCCAGCAGTTACTCTCTAGGACAGAACACTGAAGCTTTCTTT. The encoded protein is CASSYSLGQNTEAFF.

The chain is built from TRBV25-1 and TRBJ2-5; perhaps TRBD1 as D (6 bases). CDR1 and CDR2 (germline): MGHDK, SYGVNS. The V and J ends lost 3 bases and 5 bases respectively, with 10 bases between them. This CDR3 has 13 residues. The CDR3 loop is CASSDTGWETQYF. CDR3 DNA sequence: TGTGCCAGCAGTGATACAGGGTGGGAGACCCAGTACTTC.

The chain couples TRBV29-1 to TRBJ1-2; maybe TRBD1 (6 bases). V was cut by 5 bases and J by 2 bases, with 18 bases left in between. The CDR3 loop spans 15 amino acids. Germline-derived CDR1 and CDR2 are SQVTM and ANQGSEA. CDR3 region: CSVNLGGQGNYGYTF. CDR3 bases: TGCAGCGTTAATCTAGGGGGGCAGGGGAACTATGGCTACACCTTC. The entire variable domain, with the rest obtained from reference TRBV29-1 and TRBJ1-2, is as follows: SAVISQKPSRDICQRGTSLTIQCQVDSQVTMMFWYRQQPGQSLTLIATANQGSEATYESGFVIDKFPISRPNLTFSTLTVSNMSPEDSSIYLCSVNLGGQGNYGYTFGSGTRLTVV.

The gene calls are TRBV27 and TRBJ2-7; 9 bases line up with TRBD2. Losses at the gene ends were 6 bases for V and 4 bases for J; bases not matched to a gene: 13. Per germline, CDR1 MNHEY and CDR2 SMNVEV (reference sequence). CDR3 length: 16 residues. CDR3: CASSNTPGTSYYEQYF. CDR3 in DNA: TGTGCCAGCAGCAATACTCCCGGGACTAGCTATTACGAGCAGTACTTC.

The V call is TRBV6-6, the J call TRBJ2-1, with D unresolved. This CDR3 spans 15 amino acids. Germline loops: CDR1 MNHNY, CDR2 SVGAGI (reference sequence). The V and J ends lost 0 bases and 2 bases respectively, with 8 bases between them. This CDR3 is CASSYSISPYNEQFF. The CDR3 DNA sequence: TGTGCCAGCAGTTACTCGATCAGCCCCTACAATGAGCAGTTCTTC.

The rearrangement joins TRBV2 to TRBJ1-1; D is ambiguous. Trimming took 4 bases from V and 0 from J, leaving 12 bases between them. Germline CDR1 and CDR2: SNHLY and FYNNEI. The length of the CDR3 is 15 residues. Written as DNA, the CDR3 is TGTGCCAGCAGTGTAGTCAGAACCTTGAACACTGAAGCTTTCTTT. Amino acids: CASSVVRTLNTEAFF.

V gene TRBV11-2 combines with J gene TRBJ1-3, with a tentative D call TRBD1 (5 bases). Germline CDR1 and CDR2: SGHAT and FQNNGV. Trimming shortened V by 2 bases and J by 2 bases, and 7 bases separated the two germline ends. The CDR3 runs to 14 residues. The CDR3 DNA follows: TGTGCCAGCAGCTTACCGGGGGCTGGAAACACCATATATTTT. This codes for CASSLPGAGNTIYF.